This T cell receptor beta chain was recovered during a study of identical twins. Germline V gene lookup returns CDR1 DFQATT and CDR2 SNEGSKA (reference sequence). This CDR3 has 16 amino acids. V lost 2 bases, J lost 9 bases, and 16 bases stayed unmatched. Carrying unique molecular identifiers, the cDNA also gained a universal primer site through template switching. Using its own MiXCR run on the 5' RACE reads, TCRdb lists one record per CDR3 protein. The sample includes about 530,000 distinct CDR3 sequences, around 20% of them seen just once. This same sample was also part of a study on yellow fever vaccine responses in identical twins.

The chain has TRBV20-1 and TRBJ2-7, with 10 bases aligning to TRBD2. The sample consisted of CD4+ T cells sorted from blood. The TCR was taken from a young woman in good health. Written as DNA, the CDR3 is TGCAGTGCTAGAAGGGGGACCGGGACTAGCGCTTCTGGGCAGTACTTC. This translates into CSARRGTGTSASGQYF.